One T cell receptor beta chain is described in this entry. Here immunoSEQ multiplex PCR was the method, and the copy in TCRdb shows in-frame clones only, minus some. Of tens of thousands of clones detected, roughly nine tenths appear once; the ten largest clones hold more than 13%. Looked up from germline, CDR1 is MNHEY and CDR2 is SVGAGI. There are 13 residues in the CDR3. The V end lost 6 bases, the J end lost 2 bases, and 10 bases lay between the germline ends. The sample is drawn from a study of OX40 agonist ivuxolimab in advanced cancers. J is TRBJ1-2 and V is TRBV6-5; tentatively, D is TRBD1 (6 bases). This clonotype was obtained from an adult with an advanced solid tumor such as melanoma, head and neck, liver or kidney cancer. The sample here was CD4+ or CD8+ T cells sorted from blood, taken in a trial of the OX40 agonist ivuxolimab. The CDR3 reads CASRRGANYGYTF. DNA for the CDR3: TGTGCCAGCAGGCGGGGGGCGAACTATGGCTACACCTTC.